The clone carrying this T cell receptor beta chain was seen more than once but under ten times. This entry is derived from a study of blood T cells in healthy people across ages. On the study more broadly: In model experiments, template switching was able to capture about one barcoded beta molecule for every two T cells that were present.

The second PCR ran about 6 to 11 cycles with a sample-barcoded 5' primer and J-beta primers. Each cDNA molecule received a tag from a template-switch adaptor that had 12 random nucleotides. Per sample, CDR3-containing paired-end reads numbered at least 2.5 million. TCRdb fed the 5' RACE reads into MiXCR, producing one record per CDR3 protein. The data hold about 800,000 distinct CDR3 sequences, with 20% to 25% observed a single time. The CDR3 is 17 residues long. CDR1 and CDR2 (germline): LGHNA, YNFKEQ. This sample was also put to use in a study of T cells of mothers and their children. This second report adds: Researchers found no T cell clones that were persistent and microchimeric.

This receptor was taken from a boy aged 5 to 17 in good health. Sequencing was carried out using blood. The chain is built from TRBV4-2 and TRBJ2-5; 8 bases match TRBD2. The J call may be in error: the DNA end matches TRBJ2-1 better. CDR3 nucleotides: TGTGCCAGCAGCCTCGTCCTGGGCGGGAGGTTGGGCGATGAGCAGTTCTTC. This translates into CASSLVLGGRLGDEQFF.